The 27 T cell receptor beta chains in this list originate from one sample, sequenced in a study of T cells in Graves' hyperthyroidism and ophthalmopathy. TCR beta CDR3 regions were amplified from RNA. The HTBI set primed first-round TCR CDR3 RT-PCR. TCRdb recomputed calls from the multiplex PCR reads with MiXCR, one row per CDR3 protein. The sample records approximately 520,000 distinct CDR3 sequences, around a quarter being singletons. The specimen was blood. The receptors were gathered from a woman younger than 45 with Graves' ophthalmopathy.

V usage is TRBV20-1 and J usage is TRBJ1-1; 10 nucleotides align to TRBD1. The J segment lost 11 bases and the V segment lost 5 bases, leaving 5 bases of the junction unmatched. The CDR3 length is 11 residues. CDR1 and CDR2 from the germline V gene are DFQATT and SNEGSKA (reference sequence). CDR3 sequence (DNA): TGCAGTGCTGTCGGGACAGGGGTGGCTTTCTTT. Translating it yields CSAVGTGVAFF.

This clonotype appeared a few times. This may stem from a read error, because a much larger clone lies one nucleotide away. V gene TRBV7-8 combines with J gene TRBJ1-2; D gene ambiguous. V dropped 5 bases and J dropped 8 bases, with 15 bases sitting between them. Germline CDR1 and CDR2: SGHVS and FQNEAQ. The CDR3 is 13 residues long. DNA for the CDR3: TGTGCCAGCAGCGTGGCAGGCGGAGGCGGCTACACCTTC. Translating gives CASSVAGGGGYTF.

This clonotype was seen repeatedly, ten times or more. The chain links TRBV11-2 to TRBJ2-7; 12 positions agree with TRBD2. The ends lost 0 bases at V and 3 bases at J; junction bases unmatched: 3. Germline CDR1 reads SGHAT; CDR2 reads FQNNGV. The CDR3 loop spans 16 amino acids. CDR3 sequence reads: CASSLDGLAGFYEQYF. The CDR3 nucleotides are TGTGCCAGCAGCTTAGATGGACTAGCGGGGTTCTACGAGCAGTACTTC. Full variable domain (rest looked up from reference TRBV11-2 and TRBJ2-7): EAGVAQSPRYKIIEKRQSVAFWCNPISGHATLYWYQQILGQGPKLLIQFQNNGVVDDSQLPKDRFSAERLKGVDSTLKIQPAKLEDSAVYLCASSLDGLAGFYEQYFGPGTRLTVT.

This clonotype was counted many times. The chain couples TRBV9 to TRBJ1-2, with 9 nucleotides matching TRBD1. This CDR3 is built from 17 residues. Germline-derived CDR1 and CDR2 are SGDLS and YYNGEE. V shed 3 bases and J 4 bases; nucleotides not matched to a gene: 13. The CDR3 DNA reads TGTGCCAGCAGCGAAACCGAACAGGGGGCCTGGGTCTATGGCTACACCTTC. As protein: CASSETEQGAWVYGYTF. Full variable domain (rest looked up from reference TRBV9 and TRBJ1-2): DSGVTQTPKHLITATGQRVTLRCSPRSGDLSVYWYQQSLDQGLQFLIQYYNGEERAKGNILERFSAQQFPDLHSELNLSSLELGDSALYFCASSETEQGAWVYGYTFGSGTRLTVV.

The V and J genes are TRBV19 and TRBJ2-7; D could derive from TRBD1 or TRBD2 (5 bases each). The CDR3 contains 14 residues. Germline V gene data show CDR1 as LNHDA and CDR2 as SQIVND (reference sequence). V was pared by 2 bases and J by 0 bases, with 8 bases between. Written as DNA, the CDR3 is TGTGCCAGTAGTATACGGGGCCTCTCCTACGAGCAGTACTTC. It is translated as CASSIRGLSYEQYF.

This clonotype came up once. The V gene is TRBV28, the J gene TRBJ2-5, with a possible D match to TRBD1 (6 bases). CDR3 length: 14 amino acids. Germline CDR1 reads MDHEN; CDR2 reads SYDVKM. The ends were cut back, 8 bases at V and 5 bases at J, with 18 bases in the middle. The CDR3, as DNA: TGTGCCAGCCGGACAGAGCGATTTGGGGAGACCCAGTACTTC. This sequence encodes CASRTERFGETQYF.

This clonotype was detected ten times or more. The chain links TRBV12-3 or TRBV12-4 to TRBJ1-1; tentative D call: TRBD1 (5 bases). The CDR3 has 15 amino acids. V shed 4 bases and J shed 2 bases, with 14 bases lying between them. As DNA, the CDR3 is TGTGCCAGCAGTTACAAGATCGGGGGTAACACTGAAGCTTTCTTT. It translates to CASSYKIGGNTEAFF.

This clonotype was seen many times. The J gene is TRBJ2-5, the V gene TRBV11-2, with D uncertain. V shed 5 bases and J shed 3 bases, with 10 bases lying between them. The CDR3 contains 13 residues. Germline CDR1 SGHAT, CDR2 FQNNGV. The DNA of the CDR3 is TGTGCCAGCAGCCCACGTTTAAAAGAGACCCAGTACTTC. Translated: CASSPRLKETQYF.

This clonotype has more than one count but fewer than ten. The chain has TRBV5-6 and TRBJ1-1; D remains unclear. This CDR3 comprises 16 residues. Germline-derived CDR1 and CDR2 are SGHDT and YYEEEE. Trimming shortened V by 1 base and J by 1 base, and 14 bases separated the two germline ends. CDR3 DNA: TGTGCCAGCAGCTTGTGGCGGGATTGGGGGAACACTGAAGCTTTCTTT. Protein product: CASSLWRDWGNTEAFF.

This clonotype was seen a handful of times. The V call is TRBV9, the J call TRBJ1-1; maybe TRBD1 (5 bases). This CDR3 spans 14 amino acids. CDR1 is SGDLS, CDR2 YYNGEE, per germline. V was shortened by 4 bases and J by 1 base, with 11 bases between the two germline ends. CDR3 sequence reads: CASSIDSWNTEAFF. In nucleotides, the CDR3 is TGTGCCAGCAGCATCGACAGCTGGAACACTGAAGCTTTCTTT.

This clonotype was seen a single time. The chain uses TRBV5-1 and TRBJ1-2, with D uncertain. Germline V gene lookup returns CDR1 SGHRS and CDR2 YFSETQ. Trimming pared 4 bases from V and 4 bases from J, leaving 20 bases between. The CDR3 length is 16 residues. In DNA, the CDR3 is TGCGCCAGCAGCCAGAATCCCCGGGAGGAGATCTATGGCTACACCTTC. This gives the protein CASSQNPREEIYGYTF.

This clonotype was picked up many times. A much larger clone is a single base away; this may be a read error. V and J are TRBV6-2 or TRBV6-3 and TRBJ2-7; TRBD1 is a possible D gene (6 bases). The germline CDR1 and CDR2 sequences are MNHEY and SVGEGT. CDR3 length: 16 residues. Trimming removed 6 bases from V and 1 base from J, with 19 bases in between. Written as DNA, the CDR3 is TGTGCCAGCAGGCCCGAGGGGGTAGCGAGGTCCTACGAGCAGTACTTC. This encodes CASRPEGVARSYEQYF.

This clonotype was seen many times. This may be a read error, as it is one base from a much larger clone. V is TRBV24-1 and J is TRBJ1-2; 8 bases are a match to TRBD1. Losses at the gene ends were 6 bases for V and 8 bases for J; bases not matched to a gene: 7. The length of the CDR3 is 13 residues. Germline V gene sequence: CDR1 KGHDR, CDR2 SFDVKD. The CDR3 region has the DNA TGTGCCACCAGTAAGGACAGGGCGGCGGGCTACACCTTC. Translating gives CATSKDRAAGYTF.

In this sample, this clonotype turned up many times. The V and J genes are TRBV30 and TRBJ1-2; D is uncertain. CDR1 is GTSNPN, CDR2 SVGIG, per germline (reference sequence). CDR3 size: 13 residues. Trimming cost V 0 bases and J 4 bases, with 9 bases left between them. The CDR3 is CAWSVGRLYGYTF. CDR3 bases: TGTGCCTGGAGTGTAGGCAGACTCTATGGCTACACCTTC.

The table lists this clonotype with many counts. The chain couples TRBV7-9 to TRBJ2-2; D may be TRBD1 or TRBD2 (5 bases each). Germline V gene lookup returns CDR1 SEHNR and CDR2 FQNEAQ (reference sequence). Trimming took off 1 base at V and 3 bases at J, with 6 bases between the two ends. This CDR3 has 14 amino acids. The CDR3 loop reads CASSLVGDTGELFF. CDR3 DNA sequence: TGTGCCAGCAGCTTAGTGGGGGACACCGGGGAGCTGTTTTTT.

Of note for this clonotype: A read error may be the cause here, since a much bigger clone is one base away. The rearrangement links TRBV12-3 or TRBV12-4 to TRBJ1-1, with D hard to call. CDR3 length equals 12 residues. The CDR3 spells CSSMDLNTEAFF. The CDR3 DNA reads as TGTTCCAGCATGGACTTGAACACTGAAGCTTTCTTT.

The chain is built from TRBV5-1 and TRBJ2-5; D is undetermined. The CDR3 has 15 amino acids. Germline V gene lookup returns CDR1 SGHRS and CDR2 YFSETQ. V shed 5 bases and J shed 5 bases, with 19 bases lying between them. The CDR3 DNA sequence: TGCGCCAGCAGTCATAGTTCATCCGGTTGGGAGACCCAGTACTTC. It codes for CASSHSSSGWETQYF.

This clonotype was detected many times. This chain links TRBV6-1 with TRBJ1-2; 7 positions agree with TRBD1. Germline CDR1 is MNHNS and CDR2 is SASEGT. The CDR3 length is 14 residues. The V segment lost 8 bases and the J segment 8 bases; nucleotides outside the gene matches: 14. CDR3 sequence: CASSGTATGWGYTF. CDR3 DNA: TGTGCCAGCTCCGGGACAGCAACTGGATGGGGCTACACCTTC.

This clonotype was recorded many times. The chain combines TRBV7-9 with TRBJ2-7, with D possibly TRBD2 on 6 matching bases. CDR1 and CDR2 from the germline V gene are SEHNR and FQNEAQ (reference sequence). The CDR3 loop spans 13 amino acids. The ends were cut back, 5 bases at V and 7 bases at J, with 15 bases in the middle. CDR3 region: CASSPDGTREQYF. In DNA, the CDR3 is TGTGCCAGCAGCCCTGACGGGACTCGGGAGCAGTACTTC.

The chain combines TRBV10-3 with TRBJ1-3; no definite D call. This CDR3 contains 14 residues. The V gene's germline CDR1 is ENHRY and CDR2 SYGVKD. Trimming removed 11 bases from V and 0 bases from J, with 14 bases in between. CDR3 region: CAVWTDDSGNTIYF. CDR3 nucleotide sequence: TGTGCCGTCTGGACGGATGACTCTGGAAACACCATATATTTT.

This clonotype was recorded many times. The rearrangement uses TRBV2 and TRBJ1-2, with TRBD1 identical over 7 bases. Germline trimming cut 6 bases from V and 6 bases from J; bases unmatched to any gene: 13. Germline lookup yields CDR1 SNHLY and CDR2 FYNNEI. CDR3 length equals 15 residues. The CDR3 loop reads CASRATTTGRHGYTF. The CDR3 DNA reads TGTGCCAGCAGAGCTACTACGACAGGGAGGCATGGCTACACCTTC.

As to this clonotype: Lacking the conserved final phenylalanine or tryptophan, this CDR3 likely reflects a read error. The chain uses TRBV28 and TRBJ1-2; D ambiguous. This CDR3 has 12 amino acids. In germline, CDR1 is MDHEN, CDR2 SYDVKM. V lost 7 bases and J 2 bases, leaving 8 bases between the germline ends. CDR3 DNA sequence: TGTGCCAGCATCGGCAGAAACTATGGCTACACCTTG. Residues: CASIGRNYGYTL.

There are many counts of this clonotype. V is TRBV30 and J is TRBJ1-1; D not resolved. Trimming stripped 0 bases from V and 1 base from J, with 12 bases between. CDR1 and CDR2 (germline): GTSNPN, SVGIG (reference sequence). This CDR3 is built from 15 residues. The CDR3 DNA sequence: TGTGCCTGGAGTGTAGGGCCAGGTACGAACACTGAAGCTTTCTTT. Amino acid sequence: CAWSVGPGTNTEAFF.

The table lists this clonotype with many counts. The gene calls are TRBV11-2 and TRBJ1-2; TRBD1 matches at 11 bases. Per germline, CDR1 SGHAT and CDR2 FQNNGV. CDR3 length: 17 amino acids. V dropped 5 bases and J dropped 8; count of bases not matched to a gene: 16. The CDR3 spells CASSRGQGALKVSGYTF. The CDR3 nucleotides read TGTGCCAGCAGCCGCGGACAGGGGGCTCTTAAAGTTTCCGGCTACACCTTC.

This clonotype was seen a handful of times. V gene TRBV28 combines with J gene TRBJ2-7; 7 nucleotides match TRBD2. Trimming cost V 5 bases and J 2 bases; bases outside gene matches: 6. The CDR3 has 14 amino acids. Germline-derived CDR1 and CDR2 are MDHEN and SYDVKM. CDR3 protein: CASSPQSGAYEQYF. DNA of the CDR3: TGTGCCAGCAGTCCTCAGAGCGGGGCCTACGAGCAGTACTTC. Filled out from reference TRBV28 and TRBJ2-7, the complete variable domain reads DVKVTQSSRYLVKRTGEKVFLECVQDMDHENMFWYRQDPGLGLRLIYFSYDVKMKEKGDIPEGYSVSREKKERFSLILESASTNQTSMYLCASSPQSGAYEQYFGPGTRLTVT.

This clonotype was counted ten times or more. The chain employs TRBV19 and TRBJ2-5; 9 nucleotides align to TRBD2. The germline V gene has CDR1 LNHDA and CDR2 SQIVND (reference sequence). The J segment lost 4 bases and the V segment lost 4 bases, leaving 7 bases of the junction unmatched. This CDR3 spans 15 amino acids. CDR3: CASSSSLAGRETQYF. DNA of the CDR3: TGTGCCAGTAGTAGCTCCCTAGCGGGGAGAGAGACCCAGTACTTC.

The V call is TRBV28, the J call TRBJ2-4; 12 positions match TRBD2. The CDR3 spans 17 residues. Germline trimming cut 4 bases from V and 2 bases from J; bases unmatched to any gene: 6. In germline, CDR1 is MDHEN, CDR2 SYDVKM. CDR3 coding DNA: TGTGCCAGCAGTTCATCGGGACTAGCGGGTTCCAAAAACATTCAGTACTTC. It specifies CASSSSGLAGSKNIQYF. Filled out from reference TRBV28 and TRBJ2-4, the complete variable domain reads DVKVTQSSRYLVKRTGEKVFLECVQDMDHENMFWYRQDPGLGLRLIYFSYDVKMKEKGDIPEGYSVSREKKERFSLILESASTNQTSMYLCASSSSGLAGSKNIQYFGAGTRLSVL.